Listed below are T cell receptor beta chains from one sample, sequenced in a study of T cell clones after liver transplantation. Profiled with immunoSEQ multiplex PCR; TCRdb holds only in-frame clones, not every one. The repertoire has about 120,000 clones, roughly nine tenths of them found once; the top ten carry 0.75% to 0.85%. Sequenced material: CD4+ T cells from blood, taken 12 months after liver transplant. The source is a human patient who received a liver transplant. T cells may partly derive from the graft donor. Each CDR3 is given with its conserved first and last residue. Fields, in order: V gene, clone size, D gene, J gene, CDR3 DNA, CDR3 protein. The D gene is left open where the match is weak. Only part of the rows carry a size: once, few, many, or a class if the clone is expanded.

V: TRBV7-2; size: once; D: -; J: TRBJ2-3; DNA: TGTGCCAGCAGCCTAAGACATCCCACAGATACGCAGTATTTT; CDR3: CASSLRHPTDTQYF
V: TRBV2; size: -; D: -; J: TRBJ2-3; DNA: TGTGCCAGCAGTGGGGGAGTTGGGGGTAGCACAGATACGCAGTATTTT; CDR3: CASSGGVGGSTDTQYF
V: TRBV6-1; size: -; D: -; J: TRBJ1-2; DNA: TGTGCCAGCAGTGAACTCCCGGAGTATGGCTACACCTTC; CDR3: CASSELPEYGYTF
V: TRBV28; size: -; D: -; J: TRBJ1-5; DNA: TGTGCCAGCAGTCCCCTGTCCAGGGTACAGCCCCAGCATTTT; CDR3: CASSPLSRVQPQHF
V: TRBV5-6; size: -; D: TRBD1; J: TRBJ2-7; DNA: TGTGCCAGCAGCCATGGGACAGCCTACGAGCAGTACTTC; CDR3: CASSHGTAYEQYF
V: TRBV28; size: -; D: -; J: TRBJ2-7; DNA: TGTGCCAGCAGGGGTCCCGGGTTCTTTAAATCCTACGAGCAGTACTTC; CDR3: CASRGPGFFKSYEQYF
V: TRBV5-4; size: -; D: -; J: TRBJ2-1; DNA: TGTGCCAGCACCTTGGCCCGGGGCGGCTCCTACAATGAGCAGTTCTTC; CDR3: CASTLARGGSYNEQFF
V: TRBV19; size: -; D: -; J: TRBJ1-3; DNA: TGTGCCAGTAGTTCCAGCCGCTCTGGAAACACCATATATTTT; CDR3: CASSSSRSGNTIYF
V: TRBV5-1; size: -; D: -; J: TRBJ2-3; DNA: TGCGCCAGCAGCTTAGGGCTAGCGACTAGCACAGATACGCAGTATTTT; CDR3: CASSLGLATSTDTQYF
V: TRBV7-3; size: once; D: TRBD1; J: TRBJ2-1; DNA: TGTGCCAGCAGCCCCTTATCAGGACAGGGGGTCAATGAGCAGTTCTTC; CDR3: CASSPLSGQGVNEQFF
V: TRBV7-8; size: -; D: -; J: TRBJ2-1; DNA: TGTGCCAGCAGCTTAGGCGAGGCGCCCTACAATGAGCAGTTCTTC; CDR3: CASSLGEAPYNEQFF
V: TRBV2; size: -; D: -; J: TRBJ2-1; DNA: TGTGCCAGCAACCTTTCCGGAGAAGGGCAGTTCTTC; CDR3: CASNLSGEGQFF